The T cell receptor beta chain under discussion was sequenced for a study of beta chain features in type 1 diabetes. CDR3 length equals 14 residues. The germline V gene encodes CDR1 SGHTA and CDR2 FQGNSA. V was pared by 3 bases and J by 3 bases, with 11 bases between. The sequenced template was cDNA made from the entire isolated RNA. TCRdb's table, derived via immunoSEQ multiplex PCR, lists solely in-frame clones and lacks some. The sample contains about 180,000 clones, about 13% of which appear only once. The rearrangement uses TRBV7-2 and TRBJ1-2, with D perhaps TRBD1 (6 bases). The source of this sequence is a woman between 18 and 29 years old in good health. The sequenced material came from central memory CD4+ T cells from blood. This CDR3 is CASSFGQRDYGYTF. In DNA form, the CDR3 reads TGTGCCAGCAGCTTCGGACAGCGTGACTATGGCTACACCTTC. Combining the CDR3 with reference TRBV7-2 and TRBJ1-2 gives the whole variable domain GAGVSQSPSNKVTEKGKDVELRCDPISGHTALYWYRQSLGQGLEFLIYFQGNSAPDKSGLPSDRFSAERTGGSVSTLTIQRTQQEDSAVYLCASSFGQRDYGYTFGSGTRLTVV.